These 22 T cell receptor beta chains were sequenced from one sample in a study of T-cell reconstitution after alpha-beta-depleted transplantation in children. Researchers prepared the TCRbeta library using unique molecular identifiers, the study reports. Via MiXCR, TCRdb re-called the PCR reads, giving one row per CDR3 protein. Among 610,000 or so distinct CDR3 sequences listed, around 27% were seen once. Sequenced here: PBMCs, sampled before TCRalphabeta/CD19-depleted stem cell transplant. The receptor source for this set is a boy in the first two years of life with Wiskott-Aldrich syndrome, due to receive a stem cell transplant.

The gene calls are TRBV5-1 and TRBJ2-2; D possibly uses TRBD1 or TRBD2 (5 bases each). The germline V gene has CDR1 SGHRS and CDR2 YFSETQ. CDR3 length: 15 amino acids. The V and J ends lost 0 bases and 6 bases respectively, with 12 bases between them. CDR3 nucleotides: TGCGCCAGCAGCTTGGCTAGGGGAGTCGCCGGGGAGCTGTTTTTT. It specifies CASSLARGVAGELFF. Based on the CDR3 plus reference TRBV5-1 and TRBJ2-2, the full variable domain is KAGVTQTPRYLIKTRGQQVTLSCSPISGHRSVSWYQQTPGQGLQFLFEYFSETQRNKGNFPGRFSGRQFSNSRSEMNVSTLELGDSALYLCASSLARGVAGELFFGEGSRLTVL.

V and J are TRBV5-1 and TRBJ2-1; a possible D gene is TRBD2 (6 bases). The CDR3 runs 15 residues. The V gene's germline CDR1 is SGHRS and CDR2 YFSETQ. The germline V and J ends were trimmed by 3 bases and 4 bases, with 14 bases remaining between them. Here the CDR3 reads CASSWGTGTYNEQFF. Here the CDR3 DNA reads TGCGCCAGCAGCTGGGGAACCGGGACTTACAATGAGCAGTTCTTC. Full variable domain (missing parts from reference TRBV5-1 and TRBJ2-1): KAGVTQTPRYLIKTRGQQVTLSCSPISGHRSVSWYQQTPGQGLQFLFEYFSETQRNKGNFPGRFSGRQFSNSRSEMNVSTLELGDSALYLCASSWGTGTYNEQFFGPGTRLTVL.

The CDR3 DNA reads as TGTGCCAGCAGCACCAGGCCACGTCTGACTGAAAAACTGTTTTTT. It translates to CASSTRPRLTEKLFF. The gene calls are TRBV11-2 and TRBJ1-4; D remains ambiguous. CDR1 is SGHAT and CDR2 is FQNNGV in the germline V gene. The CDR3 sequence is 15 residues long. V was pared by 5 bases and J by 7 bases, with 17 bases between. Drawing the rest from reference TRBV11-2 and TRBJ1-4, the complete variable domain is EAGVAQSPRYKIIEKRQSVAFWCNPISGHATLYWYQQILGQGPKLLIQFQNNGVVDDSQLPKDRFSAERLKGVDSTLKIQPAKLEDSAVYLCASSTRPRLTEKLFFGSGTQLSVL.

V is TRBV28 and J is TRBJ2-5; 9 nucleotides agree with TRBD1. The germline CDR1 and CDR2 sequences are MDHEN and SYDVKM. The ends lost 1 base at V and 3 bases at J; junction bases unmatched: 9. This CDR3 is built from 17 residues. The CDR3 reads CASSLLSWDRVKETQYF. In DNA, the CDR3 is TGTGCCAGCAGTTTATTGAGTTGGGACAGGGTAAAAGAGACCCAGTACTTC.

This clonotype was detected a few times. The chain couples TRBV29-1 to TRBJ2-3; TRBD1 matches 8 bases. Germline CDR1 reads SQVTM; CDR2 reads ANQGSEA. V trimming: 7 bases; J trimming: 2 bases; junction bases outside the gene matches: 5. This CDR3 comprises 13 residues. This chain's CDR3 is CSERQGSTDTQYF. DNA for the CDR3: TGCAGCGAACGACAGGGGTCCACAGATACGCAGTATTTT.

There are a few counts of this clonotype. The CDR3 sequence: CASSFVPMRGNEQFF. CDR3 nucleotide sequence: TGTGCCAGCAGTTTTGTACCCATGAGAGGGAATGAGCAGTTCTTC. The chain has TRBV12-3 or TRBV12-4 and TRBJ2-1; the D gene is possibly TRBD2 (5 bases). This CDR3 region has 15 residues. Trimming shortened V by 3 bases and J by 7 bases, and 16 bases separated the two germline ends.

This chain connects TRBV5-1 to TRBJ2-7, with 9 bases aligning to TRBD2. Trimming removed 0 bases from V and 5 bases from J; junction bases left unmatched: 9. This CDR3 contains 16 residues. CDR1 SGHRS and CDR2 YFSETQ come from the germline V gene. The chain's CDR3 is CASSLGRREGPNEQYF. In nucleotides, the CDR3 is TGCGCCAGCAGCTTGGGCCGGCGGGAGGGCCCAAACGAGCAGTACTTC.

This clonotype occurred a few times. The chain recombines TRBV11-2 with TRBJ2-1; D remains ambiguous. The CDR3 totals 14 residues. Between the trimmed V and J ends, which lost 1 base and 8 bases, there was a span of 12 bases. Per the germline V gene, CDR1 is SGHAT and CDR2 is FQNNGV. CDR3 in amino acids: CASSLGWINDEQFF. CDR3 DNA sequence: TGTGCCAGCAGCTTAGGGTGGATAAACGATGAGCAGTTCTTC.

The V gene is TRBV12-3 or TRBV12-4, the J gene TRBJ2-5; TRBD2 is a possible D gene (5 bases). Trimming stripped 6 bases from V and 10 bases from J, with 18 bases between. This CDR3 spans 13 amino acids. CDR3 sequence (DNA): TGTGCCAGCAGATTGCGGGCCCCAATGGACCAGTACTTC. It specifies CASRLRAPMDQYF.

In its sample, this clonotype was seen a few times. The rearrangement links TRBV5-1 to TRBJ1-3; D unclear. CDR1 and CDR2 from the germline V gene are SGHRS and YFSETQ. The CDR3 sequence is 16 residues long. Trimming cost V 4 bases and J 0 bases, with 14 bases left between them. The CDR3, as DNA: TGCGCCAGCAGCCCGGAGGGTGAGGTCTCTGGAAACACCATATATTTT. Protein: CASSPEGEVSGNTIYF. Drawing the rest from reference TRBV5-1 and TRBJ1-3, the complete variable domain is KAGVTQTPRYLIKTRGQQVTLSCSPISGHRSVSWYQQTPGQGLQFLFEYFSETQRNKGNFPGRFSGRQFSNSRSEMNVSTLELGDSALYLCASSPEGEVSGNTIYFGEGSWLTVV.

The chain couples TRBV6-1 to TRBJ2-1; 9 bases match TRBD2. This CDR3 comprises 17 residues. V trimming: 4 bases; J trimming: 9 bases; junction bases outside the gene matches: 16. Germline CDR1 is MNHNS and CDR2 is SASEGT. In nucleotides, the CDR3 is TGTGCCAGCAGTGGACGCTGGGGAGTAGCGGGAGAGGCTGAGCAGTTCTTC. It encodes CASSGRWGVAGEAEQFF.

The chain carries TRBV5-1 and TRBJ2-5, with a weak D call TRBD1 (6 bases). Deletions cut 4 bases from V and 0 bases from J, with 13 bases between. From germline, CDR1 is SGHRS and CDR2 YFSETQ. The CDR3 consists of 15 residues. CDR3 DNA sequence: TGCGCCAGCAGCCTACAGGGACCGGACCAAGAGACCCAGTACTTC. Protein product: CASSLQGPDQETQYF.

The chain couples TRBV10-3 to TRBJ2-5, with D perhaps matching TRBD1 or TRBD2 (5 bases each). The CDR3 is made up of 12 amino acids. Germline V gene sequence: CDR1 ENHRY, CDR2 SYGVKD. V lost 8 bases, J lost 1 base, and 8 bases lay in between. CDR3 amino acids: CAIGDPQETQYF. The CDR3 bases are TGTGCCATCGGGGACCCCCAAGAGACCCAGTACTTC.

This clonotype showed up just a few times. The chain has TRBV5-1 and TRBJ2-5; no definite D call. This CDR3 has 15 amino acids. Germline V lookup: CDR1 SGHRS, CDR2 YFSETQ. The V end lost 0 bases, the J end lost 1 base, and 10 bases lay between the germline ends. The DNA for the CDR3 is TGCGCCAGCAGCTTGGTCGGCGCAGTCCAAGAGACCCAGTACTTC. Its protein is CASSLVGAVQETQYF.

The J gene is TRBJ1-5, the V gene TRBV12-3 or TRBV12-4; possible D gene TRBD1, 5 bases. V was pared by 2 bases and J by 7 bases, with 15 bases between. The CDR3 length is 15 residues. This CDR3 is CASSLSGGWDQPQHF. CDR3 nucleotide sequence: TGTGCCAGCAGTTTATCGGGGGGATGGGACCAGCCCCAGCATTTT.

The genes are TRBV10-3 and TRBJ1-5, with 9 bases that match TRBD1. CDR1 is ENHRY, CDR2 SYGVKD, per germline. V was pared by 11 bases and J by 5 bases, with 22 bases of the junction left unmatched. This CDR3 region has 18 residues. The CDR3 DNA is TGTGCCTCCACCCTTAGGGACAGGGTGGTAAATGGTTATCAGCCCCAGCATTTT. It yields the protein CASTLRDRVVNGYQPQHF.

V gene TRBV5-1 combines with J gene TRBJ2-1, with 11 bases that match TRBD2. J gave up 4 bases and V 4 bases, and 10 bases lay outside the gene matches. This CDR3 comprises 17 residues. Germline V gene sequence: CDR1 SGHRS, CDR2 YFSETQ. In DNA form, the CDR3 reads TGCGCCAGCAGCCCGGCCCTAGCGGGAGGTCTTTACAATGAGCAGTTCTTC. Residues: CASSPALAGGLYNEQFF.

This clonotype was counted a single time. The chain is built from TRBV18 and TRBJ2-1, with 12 nucleotides matching TRBD2. The junction had 14 bases not matched to a gene; V was cut back by 6 bases and J by 14 bases. Germline values: CDR1 KGHSH, CDR2 LQKENI. CDR3 length: 15 amino acids. The DNA of the CDR3 is TGTGCCAGCTCGCATTCGACTAGCGGGAGCAGTCGGGAGTTCTTC. As protein: CASSHSTSGSSREFF.

CDR3 sequence (DNA): TGCAGTGCTAGTAGCGGGAGTGAGGAGACCCAGTACTTC. Its translation: CSASSGSEETQYF. The chain is built from TRBV20-1 and TRBJ2-5, with 9 bases lining up with TRBD2. This CDR3 has 13 amino acids. V shed 3 bases, J shed 5 bases, and the junction held 4 bases outside the gene matches. CDR1 is DFQATT and CDR2 is SNEGSKA in the germline V gene (reference sequence).

The V and J genes are TRBV20-1 and TRBJ1-5, with D perhaps matching TRBD1 (6 bases). From germline, CDR1 is DFQATT and CDR2 SNEGSKA (reference sequence). The CDR3 covers 13 residues. The V and J ends lost 4 bases and 3 bases respectively, with 10 bases between them. CDR3 nucleotide sequence: TGCAGTGCTAACAGGGCATTCAATCAGCCCCAGCATTTT. Protein sequence: CSANRAFNQPQHF.

The chain is built from TRBV20-1 and TRBJ2-5; D is perhaps TRBD1 (6 bases). CDR3 length: 13 amino acids. From germline, CDR1 is DFQATT and CDR2 SNEGSKA (reference sequence). V lost 3 bases to trimming and J lost 5 bases, with 13 bases between them. CDR3 in amino acids: CSASVGAWETQYF. The DNA of the CDR3 is TGCAGTGCTAGTGTGGGGGCGTGGGAGACCCAGTACTTC.

This clonotype was seen only a few times. The gene calls are TRBV20-1 and TRBJ2-7; 10 bases line up with TRBD1. Germline V gene data show CDR1 as DFQATT and CDR2 as SNEGSKA (reference sequence). V lost 6 bases, J lost 5 bases, and 10 bases stayed unmatched. This CDR3 spans 14 amino acids. The CDR3 protein is CSALGGTGVHEQYF. CDR3 nucleotide sequence: TGCAGTGCCCTGGGAGGGACAGGGGTACACGAGCAGTACTTC.